These 12 T cell receptor beta chains were all obtained from the same sample, sequenced in a study of CD8+ T cells in alopecia areata. Treatment of the sample: oral pan-JAK inhibitor, 5-10 mg twice daily. After isolation, RNA underwent reverse transcription to generate cDNA as the sequencing template. Measured with immunoSEQ multiplex PCR; TCRdb has only the in-frame clones, and not every one. In the table there are around 110,000 clones, roughly 50% of which are singletons. This specimen consisted of CD8+ T cells sorted from blood, obtained at week 24, from a patient treated with tofacitinib. These receptors were taken from a human donor with alopecia areata.

The genes are TRBV10-3 and TRBJ2-7; no definite D call. CDR3 length: 14 residues. Looked up from germline, CDR1 is ENHRY and CDR2 is SYGVKD. Trimming took off 0 bases at V and 7 bases at J, with 13 bases between the two ends. For the CDR3, the DNA is TGTGCCATCAGTGAGTCTGGACGTAAGGGTGAGCAGTACTTC. Amino acids: CAISESGRKGEQYF.

This clone was seen only a few times. The V call is TRBV27, the J call TRBJ1-6; D not resolved. With 4 bases removed from V and 3 bases from J, the gap between germline ends came to 10 bases. This CDR3 spans 15 amino acids. The germline CDR1 and CDR2 sequences are MNHEY and SMNVEV (reference sequence). CDR3 nucleotides: TGTGCCAGCAGTTCGCCAAGGGTCTATAATTCACCCCTCCACTTT. It translates to CASSSPRVYNSPLHF.

On this clone: A junction boundary mismatches the germline segment, possibly from a read error. The rearrangement joins TRBV7-7 to TRBJ2-2; tentatively, D is TRBD1 or TRBD2 (5 bases each). Looked up from germline, CDR1 is SSHAT and CDR2 is FNYEAQ (reference sequence). The CDR3 totals 15 residues. CDR3 residues: CASSWEPGSTGELFF. The CDR3 DNA reads as TGTGCTAGCAGCTGGGAGCCAGGGTCCACCGGGGAGCTGTTTTTT.

The table lists this clone with a few counts. The rearrangement joins TRBV27 to TRBJ2-5, with TRBD2 identical over 10 bases. CDR1 is MNHEY, CDR2 SMNVEV, per germline (reference sequence). This CDR3 contains 14 residues. The CDR3 DNA follows: TGTGCTACCTGGCCAGCGGGGGGGCTGGAGACCCAGTACTTC. Protein: CATWPAGGLETQYF.

The rearrangement uses TRBV6-1 and TRBJ2-1; TRBD1 matches 8 bases. Looked up from germline, CDR1 is MNHNS and CDR2 is SASEGT. Trimming removed 7 bases from V and 4 bases from J; junction bases left unmatched: 6. The length of the CDR3 is 14 residues. The CDR3 loop is CASTPGQEYNEQFF. The CDR3 coding sequence is TGTGCCAGCACCCCGGGACAGGAGTACAATGAGCAGTTCTTC.

The rearrangement uses TRBV10-3 and TRBJ1-2, with D uncertain. Germline CDR1 and CDR2: ENHRY and SYGVKD. The V and J ends lost 2 bases and 0 bases respectively, with 7 bases between them. CDR3 size: 14 residues. The CDR3 DNA sequence: TGTGCCATCAGTGAGGGAGTAGCTAACTATGGCTACACCTTC. Its translation: CAISEGVANYGYTF.

The chain recombines TRBV4-1 with TRBJ2-7; no reliable D call. V was shortened by 0 bases and J by 7 bases, with 7 bases between the two germline ends. This CDR3 has 12 amino acids. CDR1 and CDR2 (germline): MGHRA, YSYEKL. DNA for the CDR3: TGCGCCAGCAGCCAAGATCGTCGAGAGCAGTACTTC. Residues: CASSQDRREQYF.

CDR3 nucleotide sequence: TGTGCCAGCAGTTTGGACAGGGGGCATCAGCCCCAGCATTTT. Residues: CASSLDRGHQPQHF. This sequence joins TRBV6-6 and TRBJ1-5; 11 positions agree with TRBD1. CDR3 length equals 14 residues. CDR1 and CDR2 from the germline V gene are MNHNY and SVGAGI (reference sequence). V dropped 4 bases and J dropped 5; count of bases not matched to a gene: 1.

The chain uses TRBV27 and TRBJ2-4; D gene unclear. The CDR3 extends over 12 amino acids. The ends were cut back, 4 bases at V and 6 bases at J, with 7 bases in the middle. Germline V CDR1 and CDR2: MNHEY, SMNVEV (reference sequence). The CDR3 nucleotides read TGTGCCAGCAGTTCTGAACTAAACATTCAGTACTTC. Translating it yields CASSSELNIQYF.

This clone has a handful of counts. V is TRBV7-9 and J is TRBJ2-7, with 7 bases matching TRBD1. This CDR3 is 14 amino acids long. V shed 1 base, J shed 2 bases, and the junction held 2 bases outside the gene matches. Looked up from germline, CDR1 is SEHNR and CDR2 is FQNEAQ (reference sequence). The CDR3 DNA reads as TGTGCCAGCAGCTTAGGGACAGGCACCTACGAGCAGTACTTC. This codes for CASSLGTGTYEQYF.

The chain employs TRBV30 and TRBJ2-4, with D possibly called TRBD1 or TRBD2 (5 bases each). The length of the CDR3 is 13 residues. Trimming removed 1 base from V and 8 bases from J, with 12 bases in between. Germline CDR1 reads GTSNPN; CDR2 reads SVGIG (reference sequence). CDR3 bases: TGTGCCTGGAGTGAGGGGTCCGGGGACATTCAGTACTTC. Its protein is CAWSEGSGDIQYF.

The V call is TRBV27, the J call TRBJ2-1, with D tentatively TRBD1 or TRBD2 (5 bases each). This CDR3 comprises 14 residues. Trimming pared 3 bases from V and 5 bases from J, leaving 11 bases between. Germline V gives CDR1 MNHEY, CDR2 SMNVEV (reference sequence). The chain's CDR3 is CASSFHRRDNEQFF. In nucleotides, the CDR3 is TGTGCCAGCAGTTTTCACAGGCGGGACAATGAGCAGTTCTTC.